The 19 T cell receptor beta chains reported below all come from one sample, sequenced in a study of blood T cell repertoires in COVID-19. Assay used: immunoSEQ multiplex PCR; TCRdb lists only in-frame clones, some missing. Here the sample spans 120,000 to 150,000 clones, around 90% being singletons. Input material: peripheral blood. These receptors all come from a human donor in a cohort sampled during active COVID-19.

A remark on this clone: Additional DNA sequences in this sample encode the identical CDR3. The V call is TRBV28, the J call TRBJ2-7, with D possibly matching TRBD1 (6 bases). The V gene lost 6 bases and the J gene lost 2 bases, with 14 bases spanning the gap. The CDR3 totals 14 residues. Germline V gene sequence: CDR1 MDHEN, CDR2 SYDVKM. The CDR3 DNA follows: TGTGCCAGCAGCAGTGGCCAGGGGACCTACGAGCAGTACTTC. This codes for CASSSGQGTYEQYF.

The chain links TRBV6-5 to TRBJ1-2; D perhaps matches TRBD1 (5 bases). Between the trimmed V and J ends, which lost 3 bases and 8 bases, there was a span of 10 bases. Germline V gene lookup returns CDR1 MNHEY and CDR2 SVGAGI. The CDR3 contains 12 residues. CDR3 sequence (DNA): TGTGCCAGCAGTTATCCGGGGGGAGGCTACACCTTC. Protein product: CASSYPGGGYTF.

CDR3 loop: CASSLGRIYEQYF. Written as DNA, the CDR3 is TGTGCCAGCAGCTTAGGGCGGATCTACGAGCAGTACTTC. The chain is built from TRBV13 and TRBJ2-7; no clear D. The germline V gene encodes CDR1 PRHDT and CDR2 FYEKMQ (reference sequence). The CDR3 is made up of 13 amino acids. V lost 0 bases to trimming and J lost 3 bases, with 6 bases between them.

This chain connects TRBV3-1 (or the pseudogene TRBV3-2) to TRBJ2-1, with D unclear. The CDR3 totals 15 residues. V gave up 5 bases and J gave up 7 bases, with 18 bases separating them. The germline gives CDR1 LGHDT, CDR2 YNNKEL (reference sequence). The DNA of the CDR3 is TGTGCCAGCAGCGTCACCTACAAATCGAGGAATGAGCAGTTCTTC. Translating gives CASSVTYKSRNEQFF.

This chain joins TRBV5-1 and TRBJ2-5, with D possibly matching TRBD2 (7 bases). Looked up from germline, CDR1 is SGHRS and CDR2 is YFSETQ. V was clipped by 1 base and J by 8 bases, with 21 bases between them. This CDR3 is 16 amino acids long. In DNA form, the CDR3 reads TGCGCCAGCAGCTTGTTCGGCGGGGGCTCTCTCCCAACCCAGTACTTC. Its translation: CASSLFGGGSLPTQYF.

About this clone: Germline and junction disagree at one end, which may indicate a read error. The chain combines TRBV30 with TRBJ2-7; the match to TRBD1 covers 10 bases. CDR1 GTSNPN and CDR2 SVGIG come from the germline V gene (reference sequence). There are 14 residues in the CDR3. CDR3 nucleotides: TGTGCCTGGAGTGTACTAGGGGACAGGGGACTCATCAACTTC. This gives the protein CAWSVLGDRGLINF.

The J gene is TRBJ1-4, the V gene TRBV5-1; D uncertain. Germline V gene lookup returns CDR1 SGHRS and CDR2 YFSETQ. The V end was cut by 0 bases, the J end by 0 bases, with 6 bases between. The CDR3 length is 15 residues. CDR3 DNA: TGCGCCAGCAGCTTGGGGCACGCAACTAATGAAAAACTGTTTTTT. Its protein product is CASSLGHATNEKLFF. Drawing the rest from reference TRBV5-1 and TRBJ1-4, the complete variable domain is KAGVTQTPRYLIKTRGQQVTLSCSPISGHRSVSWYQQTPGQGLQFLFEYFSETQRNKGNFPGRFSGRQFSNSRSEMNVSTLELGDSALYLCASSLGHATNEKLFFGSGTQLSVL.

The chain recombines TRBV25-1 with TRBJ1-2; D not certain. The CDR3 has 13 residues. V was pared by 6 bases and J by 4 bases, with 12 bases between. Germline loops: CDR1 MGHDK, CDR2 SYGVNS. In nucleotides, the CDR3 is TGTGCCAGCAGGGAAACAGCTCTCTATGGCTACACCTTC. It codes for CASRETALYGYTF.

CDR3 nucleotide sequence: TGTGCCAGCGGCCGTGGCTCGAACAACATCTACGAGCAGTACTTC. It encodes CASGRGSNNIYEQYF. V usage is TRBV6-2 or TRBV6-3 and J usage is TRBJ2-7; D is unresolved. The germline V gene has CDR1 MNHEY and CDR2 SVGEGT. Trimming cost V 8 bases and J 3 bases, with 20 bases left between them. The CDR3 length is 15 residues.

The chain carries TRBV7-6 and TRBJ1-3; unclear D gene. Germline V lookup: CDR1 SGHVS, CDR2 FNYEAQ. CDR3 length: 13 residues. V dropped 0 bases and J dropped 6 bases, with 6 bases sitting between them. The CDR3 coding sequence is TGTGCCAGCAGCTTAGCCCCTCTAAACACCATATATTTT. Translation: CASSLAPLNTIYF. Together with reference TRBV7-6 and TRBJ1-3, the CDR3 gives the full variable domain: GAGVSQSPRYKVTKRGQDVALRCDPISGHVSLYWYRQALGQGPEFLTYFNYEAQQDKSGLPNDRFSAERPEGSISTLTIQRTEQRDSAMYRCASSLAPLNTIYFGEGSWLTVV.

The gene calls are TRBV28 and TRBJ1-6, with a possible D match to TRBD1 (5 bases). CDR1 is MDHEN and CDR2 is SYDVKM in the germline V gene. The CDR3 totals 16 residues. Trimming shortened V by 7 bases and J by 1 base, and 14 bases separated the two germline ends. Here the CDR3 reads CASKVEGLSYNSPLHF. CDR3 sequence (DNA): TGTGCCAGCAAGGTGGAGGGGCTTTCCTATAATTCACCCCTCCACTTT.

This clone has a handful of counts. J is TRBJ2-1 and V is TRBV7-9, with 13 bases fitting TRBD2. Per germline, CDR1 SEHNR and CDR2 FQNEAQ (reference sequence). V was pared by 2 bases and J by 10 bases, with 11 bases of the junction left unmatched. This CDR3 is built from 17 residues. CDR3 in amino acids: CASSLLVRLAGGDEQFF. CDR3 DNA: TGTGCCAGCAGCTTATTAGTTCGACTAGCGGGAGGAGACGAGCAGTTCTTC.

Only one count was recorded for this clone. The gene calls are TRBV7-8 and TRBJ1-1; 10 nucleotides agree with TRBD1. The CDR3 extends over 17 amino acids. The ends lost 4 bases at V and 4 bases at J; junction bases unmatched: 12. The germline CDR1 and CDR2 sequences are SGHVS and FQNEAQ. The CDR3 protein is CASSSRDRGFEGTEAFF. The CDR3 coding sequence is TGTGCCAGCAGCTCCCGGGACAGGGGTTTTGAAGGCACTGAAGCTTTCTTT.

The chain couples TRBV28 to TRBJ1-6; D perhaps matches TRBD1 (5 bases). The CDR3 is made up of 15 amino acids. The V end was cut by 6 bases, the J end by 5 bases, with 14 bases between. Germline V gives CDR1 MDHEN, CDR2 SYDVKM. The CDR3 here is CASSPAGVNNSPLHF. The CDR3 nucleotides are TGTGCCAGCAGCCCAGCGGGGGTCAATAATTCACCCCTCCACTTT.

CDR3 amino acids: CASKQGATYEQYF. The DNA of the CDR3 is TGTGCCAGCAAGCAGGGGGCCACCTACGAGCAGTACTTC. The gene calls are TRBV27 and TRBJ2-7, with 8 bases fitting TRBD1. Trimming cost V 7 bases and J 2 bases; bases outside gene matches: 4. The CDR3 totals 13 residues. From germline, CDR1 is MNHEY and CDR2 SMNVEV (reference sequence).

V and J are TRBV11-2 and TRBJ2-1, with a weak D call TRBD1 (7 bases). The V gene's germline CDR1 is SGHAT and CDR2 FQNNGV. V shed 5 bases and J shed 9 bases, with 20 bases lying between them. This CDR3 contains 15 residues. The CDR3 region is CASSGNRGGLGEQFF. The CDR3 nucleotides are TGTGCCAGCAGCGGAAACAGGGGAGGCTTGGGTGAGCAGTTCTTC.

The rearrangement links TRBV7-8 to TRBJ1-6; tentative D call: TRBD1 (5 bases). CDR1 SGHVS and CDR2 FQNEAQ come from the germline V gene. The CDR3 has 14 amino acids. V lost 4 bases and J 10 bases, leaving 14 bases between the germline ends. DNA for the CDR3: TGTGCCAGCAGCTCCGGGAGAAGGGACTCACCCCTCCACTTT. Amino acid sequence: CASSSGRRDSPLHF.

The chain uses TRBV9 and TRBJ2-3, with 7 nucleotides matching TRBD2. This CDR3 is 15 amino acids long. Per the germline V gene, CDR1 is SGDLS and CDR2 is YYNGEE. V dropped 3 bases and J dropped 2; count of bases not matched to a gene: 6. CDR3 DNA sequence: TGTGCCAGCAGCGCGGGGAGGGCGTACACAGATACGCAGTATTTT. This codes for CASSAGRAYTDTQYF.

The chain recombines TRBV6-6 with TRBJ1-4, with a weak D call TRBD1 (5 bases). The germline V gene encodes CDR1 MNHNY and CDR2 SVGAGI (reference sequence). The CDR3 extends over 18 amino acids. With 5 bases removed from V and 0 bases from J, the gap between germline ends came to 19 bases. This CDR3 reads CASSPREGSSATNEKLFF. In DNA, the CDR3 is TGTGCCAGCAGTCCCAGGGAGGGCAGCTCCGCAACTAATGAAAAACTGTTTTTT.